These 9 T cell receptor beta chains were sequenced from one sample in a study of tumor T cells in aggressive B-cell lymphoma. Repertoires were generated with immunoSEQ multiplex PCR, while TCRdb's copy carries only in-frame clones and drops some. The sample has 2,000 to 2,500 clones, 75% to 90% seen once. The sequenced material came from tumor tissue. The receptors originated from an adult with diffuse large B cell lymphoma.

V usage is TRBV28 and J usage is TRBJ2-3; D is undetermined. V shed 6 bases and J shed 0 bases, with 19 bases lying between them. The V gene's germline CDR1 is MDHEN and CDR2 SYDVKM. The CDR3 extends over 17 amino acids. CDR3 amino acids: CASRPWADGSSTDTQYF. The CDR3 DNA reads as TGTGCCAGCAGACCGTGGGCAGATGGCTCTAGCACAGATACGCAGTATTTT.

V usage is TRBV5-1 and J usage is TRBJ2-3; perhaps TRBD2 as D (5 bases). CDR3 length: 16 amino acids. Germline-derived CDR1 and CDR2 are SGHRS and YFSETQ. Trimming left V 4 bases short and J 0 bases short, with 15 bases between. This chain's CDR3 is CASSLLRGGSTDTQYF. DNA of the CDR3: TGCGCCAGCAGCCTCCTCCGCGGCGGGAGCACAGATACGCAGTATTTT.

This sequence joins TRBV9 and TRBJ2-6, with D perhaps matching TRBD2 (5 bases). Germline V lookup: CDR1 SGDLS, CDR2 YYNGEE. The CDR3 consists of 15 residues. Trimming removed 2 bases from V and 2 bases from J, with 8 bases in between. CDR3 sequence: CASSVPGTGANVLTF. The CDR3, as DNA: TGTGCCAGCAGCGTCCCGGGAACTGGGGCCAACGTCCTGACTTTC.

Concerning this clone: A read error may account for a junction end that differs from germline. The chain couples TRBV5-1 to TRBJ2-2; a weak D match, TRBD2 (5 bases). This CDR3 comprises 14 residues. Germline V gene sequence: CDR1 SGHRS, CDR2 YFSETQ. This CDR3 is CASSSGSNTGKLFF. The CDR3 bases are TGCGCCAGCAGCTCGGGCTCAAACACCGGGAAGCTGTTTTTT. The full variable domain, in which reference TRBV5-1 and TRBJ2-2 provide the parts outside the CDR3, is KAGVTQTPRYLIKTRGQQVTLSCSPISGHRSVSWYQQTPGQGLQFLFEYFSETQRNKGNFPGRFSGRQFSNSRSEMNVSTLELGDSALYLCASSSGSNTGKLFFGEGSRLTVL.

This sequence joins TRBV19 and TRBJ1-2; TRBD1 aligns across 8 bases. CDR3 length equals 16 residues. The V gene end was trimmed by 10 bases and the J gene end by 8 bases; junction bases not matched to a gene: 21. Germline CDR1 and CDR2: LNHDA and SQIVND (reference sequence). CDR3 protein: CATGRDRSPLPGGYTF. The CDR3, as DNA: TGTGCCACCGGCCGGGACAGGAGTCCTTTGCCAGGCGGCTACACCTTC.

This clone was recorded once. The chain joins TRBV7-6 to TRBJ1-1, with 8 bases matching TRBD1. The CDR3 is 14 residues long. The V gene end was trimmed by 10 bases and the J gene end by 7 bases; junction bases not matched to a gene: 14. CDR1 and CDR2 from the germline V gene are SGHVS and FNYEAQ. The CDR3 region has the DNA TGTGCCACAAAAGCGACAGGGGTTTACAGTGAAGCTTTCTTT. Residues: CATKATGVYSEAFF.

The CDR3, as DNA: TGCGCCAGCAGCCAAGATCTGGGAGGGGGCACTGAAGCTTTCTTT. It encodes CASSQDLGGGTEAFF. This chain joins TRBV4-1 and TRBJ1-1; maybe TRBD1 (6 bases). CDR3 length: 15 residues. The germline V and J ends were trimmed by 0 bases and 4 bases, with 12 bases remaining between them. Germline CDR1 reads MGHRA; CDR2 reads YSYEKL.

The chain employs TRBV7-9 and TRBJ2-3, with D possibly matching TRBD2 (5 bases). Per germline, CDR1 SEHNR and CDR2 FQNEAQ (reference sequence). Trimming stripped 5 bases from V and 4 bases from J, with 10 bases between. This CDR3 comprises 13 residues. The DNA for the CDR3 is TGTGCCAGCAGCACCGGGATCGCAGATACGCAGTATTTT. Translation gives CASSTGIADTQYF. Based on the CDR3 plus reference TRBV7-9 and TRBJ2-3, the full variable domain is DTGVSQNPRHKITKRGQNVTFRCDPISEHNRLYWYRQTLGQGPEFLTYFQNEAQLEKSRLLSDRFSAERPKGSFSTLEIQRTEQGDSAMYLCASSTGIADTQYFGPGTRLTVL.

The chain combines TRBV30 with TRBJ2-3; D is perhaps TRBD2 (6 bases). Germline V gene sequence: CDR1 GTSNPN, CDR2 SVGIG (reference sequence). The CDR3 has 15 residues. V was cut by 0 bases and J by 0 bases, with 10 bases left in between. The CDR3 bases are TGTGCCTGGAGTGTACGCCTAGCGAGCACAGATACGCAGTATTTT. Encoded protein: CAWSVRLASTDTQYF.